Given below is one T cell receptor beta chain in context. Which antigen it targets is not known. Qualities for individual bases were not recorded, and no much larger clone is one base off. The sample belongs to a study of cytotoxic CD8 clonotypes in ibrutinib-treated CLL (dated by TCRdb to the early 2020s). Background on the whole study: The cohort was composed of 11 relapsed/refractory and fewer than 16 treatment-naive patients; IGHV unmutated status was identified in roughly 17 patients. Responses were partial in some 24 patients and complete in 2; after median about 68 months follow-up, some 15 stayed in remission and 12 progressed. Longitudinal samples were available for about 30% of the 86 trial participants. Samples at response were collected after a median of 12 months of treatment, with a range of roughly 6 to 40 months. Samples averaged about 260,000 productive templates and about 94,000 productive rearrangements. Cryopreserved peripheral blood mononuclear cells were collected at three points: before therapy, at response, and at either sustained remission or disease progression. Every sample from remission and from progressive disease was obtained while the patients were still on ibrutinib.

Broad study findings and their caveats: Baseline clonality was found to be higher than that of age-matched healthy donors and was strongly correlated with circulating CD8+ T-cell counts. Public clonotypes were rare and either contracted or stayed stable during treatment, and the rise in clonality at ibrutinib response reflected the expansion of private clonotypes. Clonality increased at ibrutinib response, stayed stable in sustained remission, and fell back toward baseline at progression. Sampling times were not matched between patients in sustained remission and patients whose disease was progressing, and lymph node repertoires were not examined.

Roughly 1.9 micrograms of genomic DNA were extracted from cryopreserved PBMCs for TCR beta library preparation. Longitudinal blood samples from CLL patients receiving ibrutinib monotherapy were subjected to high-throughput TCR beta sequencing. The patients took part in an open-label, single-center phase 2 trial of ibrutinib monotherapy. Each clonotype received, on average, 10x coverage in deep resolution sequencing performed on a MiSeq, where the target depth lay between 1 in 1 million and 1 in 200,000 T cells. TCR beta libraries were generated with the immunoSEQ hsTCRB Kit. The study's own analysis went as follows. ImmunoSEQ Data Assistant and ImmunoSEQ Analyzer were used for data analysis, and V, D and J genes were assigned according to IMGT definitions. Clonality, with values ranging from 0 to 1, was calculated as one minus the normalized Shannon entropy of productive rearrangement frequencies. Public clonotype analysis was restricted to overrepresented clonotypes comprising at least 0.05% of each patient's repertoire. Around 13 age-matched healthy donor repertoires from immuneACCESS were used as controls for clonality. The table comes from immuneACCESS by way of TCRdb, which keeps in-frame sequences with V and J called. Part of the clones is missing from these tables; in studies checked, under half for an unresolved V gene and the rest for unknown reasons. V, J and clone size derive from that table, while D and trimming were established from the DNA sequence. This sample holds about 140,000 clones; approximately 80% were observed only once. 6% to 9.5% of the sample rests with the top ten.

V gives up 1 base and J gives up 1 base, and the segment between their germline ends measures 13 bases. CDR1 KGHSH and CDR2 LQKENI are derived from the germline V gene. The CDR3 covers 16 residues, taking in both the cysteine and the phenylalanine. The DNA shown is the 48-base CDR3, in frame from base 1. The source material was PBMCs, sampled after 36 months of ibrutinib treatment. The origin of this receptor is a human donor with chronic lymphocytic leukemia. The receptor chain draws on TRBV18 and TRBJ1-1; 6 matching bases give a weak D call of TRBD1. Read as DNA, the sequence is TGTGCCAGCTCACCACGTTCGGGGGGGGCGAACACTGAAGCTTTCTTT. This yields the protein CASSPRSGGANTEAFF.